Below, one T cell receptor (beta chain) is given with its context. Treatment defined: about 20 received Ad26.COV2.S at low or high dose, single or two shots; about 5 received placebo; per-sample allocation not given. The investigators took samples on day 63 after the first vaccine or placebo injection. Within Boston, the person who donated was an adult of 18-55 years. CDR3 length: 15 residues. Trimming shortened V by 4 bases and J by 9 bases, and 16 bases separated the two germline ends. The germline V gene has CDR1 SGHDN and CDR2 FVKESK. This entry is derived from a study of Ad26.COV2.S vaccination and SARS-CoV-2 variants. Profiling relied on immunoSEQ multiplex PCR, and the TCRdb table lists in-frame clones only, not all of them. Of roughly 300,000 clones detected, around 88% appear once; the ten largest clones hold around 10%.

The rearrangement uses TRBV14 and TRBJ1-6; D is unclear. This sequence originates from a person aged 18-65 years who received the Ad26.COV2.S COVID-19 vaccine or a placebo. The sample was peripheral blood, taken in a trial of Ad26.COV2.S vaccine versus placebo. Here the CDR3 reads CASSPSTPQASPLHF. The CDR3 coding sequence is TGTGCCAGCAGCCCGAGCACCCCACAAGCTTCACCCCTCCACTTT.